The 5 T cell receptor beta chains below all came from one sample that was sequenced in a study of T cells in tuberculosis. The assay was immunoSEQ multiplex PCR, and TCRdb's table has in-frame clones only and misses some. The sample records roughly 32,000 clones, over 95% being singletons. The sequencing sample was made of PBMCs. The origin of the receptors is a donor aged 10-29 years with latent tuberculosis or without tuberculosis infection.

The genes are TRBV27 and TRBJ2-4; TRBD1 agrees at 8 bases. With 5 bases clipped from V and 5 bases from J, the junction kept 8 bases outside the gene matches. Germline CDR1 and CDR2: MNHEY and SMNVEV (reference sequence). This CDR3 contains 15 residues. CDR3 in amino acids: CASSHRTGWENIQYF. DNA of the CDR3: TGTGCCAGCAGTCATAGGACAGGGTGGGAAAACATTCAGTACTTC.

The chain employs TRBV6-1 and TRBJ2-1; 8 nucleotides align to TRBD1. V dropped 6 bases and J dropped 12; count of bases not matched to a gene: 10. Germline V gene sequence: CDR1 MNHNS, CDR2 SASEGT. This CDR3 spans 13 amino acids. CDR3 in DNA: TGTGCCAGCAGCGGACCGGGACAGGCGTGGCAGTTCTTC. The encoded protein is CASSGPGQAWQFF.

V and J are TRBV28 and TRBJ1-2; D remains unclear. CDR3 length equals 13 residues. In germline, CDR1 is MDHEN, CDR2 SYDVKM. The V and J ends lost 2 bases and 4 bases respectively, with 8 bases between them. The CDR3 here is CASSLTAGYGYTF. The CDR3 region has the DNA TGTGCCAGCAGTTTAACGGCGGGCTATGGCTACACCTTC.

The V and J genes are TRBV7-9 and TRBJ2-1; 7 positions agree with TRBD1. J was trimmed by 5 bases and V by 5 bases; bases with no gene match: 6. This CDR3 has 14 amino acids. Looked up from germline, CDR1 is SEHNR and CDR2 is FQNEAQ (reference sequence). CDR3 sequence reads: CASSTFGQDNEQFF. CDR3 DNA: TGTGCCAGCAGCACCTTCGGACAGGACAATGAGCAGTTCTTC.

V and J are TRBV7-2 and TRBJ2-7; D possibly corresponds to TRBD1 (5 bases). The V gene's germline CDR1 is SGHTA and CDR2 FQGNSA. Trimming removed 2 bases from V and 0 bases from J, with 8 bases in between. The CDR3 extends over 14 amino acids. CDR3 coding DNA: TGTGCCAGCAGCTTACACAGGAGCTCCTACGAGCAGTACTTC. Protein product: CASSLHRSSYEQYF.